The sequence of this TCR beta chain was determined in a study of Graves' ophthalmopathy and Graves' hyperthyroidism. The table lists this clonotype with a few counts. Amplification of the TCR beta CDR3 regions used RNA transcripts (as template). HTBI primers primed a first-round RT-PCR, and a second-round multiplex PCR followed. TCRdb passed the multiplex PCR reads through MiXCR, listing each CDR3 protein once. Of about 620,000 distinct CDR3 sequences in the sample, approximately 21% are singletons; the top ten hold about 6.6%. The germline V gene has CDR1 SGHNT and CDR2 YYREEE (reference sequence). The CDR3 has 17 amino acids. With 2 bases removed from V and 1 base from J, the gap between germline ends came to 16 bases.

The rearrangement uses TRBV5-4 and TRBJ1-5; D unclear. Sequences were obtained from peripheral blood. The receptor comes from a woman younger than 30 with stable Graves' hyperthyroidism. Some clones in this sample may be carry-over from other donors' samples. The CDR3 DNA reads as TGTGCCAGCAGCTTAAGGATCGTGGTTGAGAGCAATCAGCCCCAGCATTTT. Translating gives CASSLRIVVESNQPQHF.